Presented here are 12 T cell receptor beta chains from one specimen sequenced in a study of T cells in Graves' hyperthyroidism and ophthalmopathy. It was RNA transcripts that yielded the amplified TCR beta CDR3 regions. A first-round RT-PCR of the TCR CDR3 used the HTBI primer set. TCRdb fed the multiplex PCR reads into MiXCR, producing one record per CDR3 protein. Of approximately 400,000 distinct CDR3 sequences in the sample, about a sixth were seen once. The sequenced sample was blood. The receptors shown here come from a woman aged 18-35 years with Graves' hyperthyroidism.

This clonotype was detected many times. The genes are TRBV30 and TRBJ1-2, with D possibly matching TRBD1 (6 bases). Trimming pared 5 bases from V and 4 bases from J, leaving 17 bases between. The CDR3 runs to 14 residues. Germline CDR1 is GTSNPN and CDR2 is SVGIG (reference sequence). Written as DNA, the CDR3 is TGTGCCTGGGAAAGCCACAGGGCGATCTATGGCTACACCTTC. Its translation is CAWESHRAIYGYTF.

In its sample, this clonotype was seen a few times. V and J are TRBV11-2 and TRBJ1-6; possibly TRBD1 for D (6 bases). CDR1 SGHAT and CDR2 FQNNGV come from the germline V gene. Trimming removed 3 bases from V and 9 bases from J, with 12 bases in between. CDR3 size: 14 residues. CDR3 loop: CASSFRGLSSPLHF. The CDR3 DNA follows: TGTGCCAGCAGCTTTCGGGGGCTTAGTTCACCCCTCCACTTT.

This clonotype appeared a few times. The J gene is TRBJ1-6, the V gene TRBV19; no reliable D call. Germline CDR1 is LNHDA and CDR2 is SQIVND (reference sequence). Trimming removed 10 bases from V and 4 bases from J, with 11 bases in between. The CDR3 has 13 residues. The DNA for the CDR3 is TGTGCCACCGCGGACGGGTATAATTCACCCCTCCACTTT. It yields the protein CATADGYNSPLHF.

This clonotype has just a few counts. The chain employs TRBV6-5 and TRBJ2-7, with a possible D match to TRBD1 (6 bases). Germline V lookup: CDR1 MNHEY, CDR2 SVGAGI. V was clipped by 0 bases and J by 6 bases, with 9 bases between them. The CDR3 is 13 amino acids. The CDR3 DNA is TGTGCCAGCAGTTACTCTACAGGGATCGAGCAGTACTTC. Residues: CASSYSTGIEQYF.

The table lists this clonotype with many counts. The rearrangement links TRBV9 to TRBJ2-3; D assignment may be TRBD1 or TRBD2 (6 bases each). Germline V lookup: CDR1 SGDLS, CDR2 YYNGEE. This CDR3 is 15 amino acids long. Trimming shortened V by 3 bases and J by 6 bases, and 17 bases separated the two germline ends. CDR3 nucleotides: TGTGCCAGCAGCGCAAGGAGGGGGGCATATGATACGCAGTATTTT. This gives the protein CASSARRGAYDTQYF.

This clonotype was observed many times. The CDR3 loop is CASSEARGGGGNIQYF. In nucleotides, the CDR3 is TGTGCCAGCAGTGAAGCAAGAGGAGGGGGCGGAAACATTCAGTACTTC. The rearrangement links TRBV2 to TRBJ2-4; D might be TRBD1 (7 bases). Trimming cost V 0 bases and J 6 bases, with 15 bases left between them. This CDR3 has 16 residues. Germline CDR1 SNHLY, CDR2 FYNNEI.

This clonotype was seen repeatedly, ten times or more. The chain employs TRBV29-1 and TRBJ1-1; D is unresolved. The germline V gene has CDR1 SQVTM and CDR2 ANQGSEA. The CDR3 consists of 11 residues. V lost 1 base and J 5 bases, leaving 5 bases between the germline ends. The CDR3, as DNA: TGCAGCGTTGAAGGATGGACTGAAGCTTTCTTT. Protein sequence: CSVEGWTEAFF. Supplemented by reference TRBV29-1 and TRBJ1-1, the full variable domain reads SAVISQKPSRDICQRGTSLTIQCQVDSQVTMMFWYRQQPGQSLTLIATANQGSEATYESGFVIDKFPISRPNLTFSTLTVSNMSPEDSSIYLCSVEGWTEAFFGQGTRLTVV.

This clonotype was seen at least ten times. This sequence joins TRBV12-3 or TRBV12-4 and TRBJ2-7; the D gene is possibly TRBD1 (6 bases). CDR3 length equals 13 residues. V lost 5 bases to trimming and J lost 5 bases, with 13 bases between them. The CDR3 sequence: CASSKITGNEQYF. The CDR3 DNA follows: TGTGCCAGCAGTAAAATTACAGGGAACGAGCAGTACTTC.

This clonotype has ten or more counts. J is TRBJ1-2 and V is TRBV3-1, with 9 bases matching TRBD1. V was pared by 7 bases and J by 6 bases, with 6 bases of the junction left unmatched. Germline-derived CDR1 and CDR2 are LGHDT and YNNKEL (reference sequence). The CDR3 has 13 amino acids. CDR3 protein: CASNSRTGDGYTF. CDR3 nucleotides: TGTGCCAGCAACTCGCGGACAGGGGATGGCTACACCTTC.

This clonotype has only a few counts. This sequence joins TRBV12-3 or TRBV12-4 and TRBJ1-3; D perhaps matches TRBD1 (6 bases). Trimming removed 6 bases from V and 0 bases from J, with 12 bases in between. The CDR3 is 15 residues long. The CDR3 DNA follows: TGTGCCAGCAGGGAGGGACAACTCTCTGGAAACACCATATATTTT. This encodes CASREGQLSGNTIYF.

This clonotype was seen only a few times. The gene calls are TRBV19 and TRBJ1-6; 8 nucleotides line up with TRBD1. Germline V gene lookup returns CDR1 LNHDA and CDR2 SQIVND (reference sequence). The CDR3 has 13 residues. The trim removed 8 bases at V and 9 bases at J, leaving 6 bases unmatched. CDR3 loop: CASQQGGFSPLHF. DNA for the CDR3: TGTGCCAGTCAACAGGGGGGCTTTTCACCCCTCCACTTT.

Many counts were recorded for this clonotype. The chain employs TRBV10-1 and TRBJ1-1; 7 bases match TRBD1. The junction had 4 bases not matched to a gene; V was cut back by 2 bases and J by 4 bases. The V gene's germline CDR1 is WNHNN and CDR2 SYGVQD (reference sequence). The CDR3 runs 14 residues. CDR3 sequence (DNA): TGCGCCAGCAGTGAGCAACAGGGGACCACTGAAGCTTTCTTT. Its translation is CASSEQQGTTEAFF.